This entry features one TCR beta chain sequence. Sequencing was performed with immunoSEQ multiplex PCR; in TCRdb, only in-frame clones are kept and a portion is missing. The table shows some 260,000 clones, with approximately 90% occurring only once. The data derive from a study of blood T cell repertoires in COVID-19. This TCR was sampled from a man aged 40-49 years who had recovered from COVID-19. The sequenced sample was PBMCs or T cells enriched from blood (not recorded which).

The CDR3 loop reads CASSPNRGAKNIQYF. The CDR3 DNA is TGTGCCAGCTCACCGAACAGGGGAGCCAAAAACATTCAGTACTTC. The chain employs TRBV18 and TRBJ2-4, with TRBD1 matching 7 bases. This CDR3 comprises 15 residues. The junction had 2 bases not matched to a gene; V was cut back by 3 bases and J by 0 bases. The germline gives CDR1 KGHSH, CDR2 LQKENI.